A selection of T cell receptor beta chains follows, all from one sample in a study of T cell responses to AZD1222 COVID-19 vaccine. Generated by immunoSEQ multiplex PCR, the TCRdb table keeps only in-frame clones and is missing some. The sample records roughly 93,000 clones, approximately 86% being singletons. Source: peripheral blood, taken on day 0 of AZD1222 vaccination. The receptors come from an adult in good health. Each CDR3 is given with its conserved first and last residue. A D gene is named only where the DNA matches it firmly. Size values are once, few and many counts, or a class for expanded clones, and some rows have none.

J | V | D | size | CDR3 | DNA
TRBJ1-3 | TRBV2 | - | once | CASSDDHINTIYF | TGTGCCAGCAGTGACGACCACATAAACACCATATATTTT
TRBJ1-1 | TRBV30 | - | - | CAWSWAVNTEAFF | TGTGCCTGGAGTTGGGCCGTGAACACTGAAGCTTTCTTT
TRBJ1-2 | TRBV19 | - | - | CASSMSLGGYTF | TGTGCCAGTAGTATGAGTTTGGGGGGCTACACCTTC
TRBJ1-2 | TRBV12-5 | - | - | CASGLVGVNYGYTF | TGTGCTAGTGGTTTGGTAGGTGTTAACTATGGCTACACCTTC
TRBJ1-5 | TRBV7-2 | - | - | CASSLGGQHSNQPQHF | TGTGCCAGCAGCTTAGGAGGACAACATAGCAATCAGCCCCAGCATTTT
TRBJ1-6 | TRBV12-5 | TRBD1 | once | CASGLGSGTAYNSPLHF | TGTGCTAGTGGTTTGGGCTCCGGGACAGCTTATAATTCACCCCTCCACTTT
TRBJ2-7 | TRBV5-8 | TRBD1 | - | CASSLGRRTGYEQYF | TGTGCCAGCAGCTTGGGGAGGAGGACAGGCTACGAGCAGTACTTC
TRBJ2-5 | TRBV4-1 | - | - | CASSQAPGTYGTQYF | TGCGCCAGCAGCCAGGCCCCCGGAACGTACGGGACCCAGTACTTC
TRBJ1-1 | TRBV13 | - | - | CASSVQGLNTEAFF | TGTGCCAGCAGCGTACAGGGTTTGAACACTGAAGCTTTCTTT
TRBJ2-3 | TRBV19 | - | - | CASHHDRRGVSPDTQYF | TGTGCCAGTCACCACGACCGCAGGGGGGTGAGTCCAGATACGCAGTATTTT
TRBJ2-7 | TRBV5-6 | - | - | CASSFSNYEQYF | TGTGCCAGCAGCTTTTCCAACTACGAGCAGTACTTC
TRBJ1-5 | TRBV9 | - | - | CASSASGVQPQHF | TGTGCCAGCAGCGCCTCAGGGGTTCAGCCCCAGCATTTT
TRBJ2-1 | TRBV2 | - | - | CASSDPLGRGPNEQFF | TGTGCCAGCAGTGACCCTTTGGGCAGGGGCCCCAATGAGCAGTTCTTC
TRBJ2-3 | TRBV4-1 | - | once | CASSQDRRTDTQYF | TGCGCCAGCAGCCAAGATCGTAGGACAGATACGCAGTATTTT
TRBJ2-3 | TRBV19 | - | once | CASSILATGGGTDTQYF | TGTGCCAGTAGTATTTTGGCTACCGGGGGTGGCACAGATACGCAGTATTTT
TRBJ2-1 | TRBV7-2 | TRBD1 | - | CASSRDREYNEQFF | TGTGCCAGCAGCCGGGACAGAGAGTACAATGAGCAGTTCTTC
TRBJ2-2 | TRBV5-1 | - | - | CASSFLENTGELFF | TGCGCCAGCAGCTTCCTGGAGAACACCGGGGAGCTGTTTTTT
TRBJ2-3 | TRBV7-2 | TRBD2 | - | CASSPGTSGTDTQYF | TGTGCCAGCAGCCCCGGGACTAGCGGGACAGATACGCAGTATTTT
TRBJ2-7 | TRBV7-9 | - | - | CASSLTGKAYEQYF | TGTGCCAGCAGCTTAACAGGGAAAGCCTACGAGCAGTACTTC